Below, one T cell receptor (beta chain) is given with its context. CDR1 and CDR2 (germline): LNHDA, SQIVND (reference sequence). The CDR3 is 15 residues long. J was trimmed by 8 bases and V by 3 bases; bases with no gene match: 8. This sample is part of a study of blood T cell repertoires in COVID-19. Study background: From the United States, Italy and Spain came samples of acute and convalescent COVID-19.

The authors' processing: It was from reference gene primer amplification that nucleated cell counts were estimated. The repertoire was sequenced with immunoSEQ multiplex PCR; TCRdb's copy has only in-frame clones and lacks some. That table gives V, J and clone size, and the DNA gave D and trimming. The sample holds 450,000 to 500,000 clones, 80% to 90% seen once. Sequenced sample: peripheral blood. The receptor comes from a human donor in a cohort sampled during active COVID-19. This rearrangement joins TRBV19 to TRBJ2-4; 9 bases are shared with TRBD1. The DNA of the CDR3 is TGTGCCAGTAGTATCCGGGAGGACAGGGGTTACATTCAGTACTTC. This encodes CASSIREDRGYIQYF.